The rows below give T cell receptor beta chains drawn from one sample of a study of OX40 agonist ivuxolimab in advanced cancers. Measured with immunoSEQ multiplex PCR; TCRdb has only the in-frame clones, and not every one. The table includes approximately 61,000 clones, approximately 81% detected once. The sample was CD4+ or CD8+ T cells sorted from blood, taken in a trial of the OX40 agonist ivuxolimab. The receptor source for this set is an adult with an advanced solid tumor such as melanoma, head and neck, liver or kidney cancer. Both conserved end residues are part of each CDR3. The D gene is left open where the match is weak. Clone size is given for some rows only: seen once, a few or many times, or a class if the clone is expanded.

.,TRBV20-1,.,TRBJ2-7,TGCAGTGCTACGCGCAGGGACGAGCAGTACTTC,CSATRRDEQYF
.,TRBV25-1,.,TRBJ2-3,TGTGCCAGCAGTGGTCCCAGCGGAAGCACAGATACGCAGTATTTT,CASSGPSGSTDTQYF
.,TRBV4-3,.,TRBJ2-1,TGCGCCAGCAGCCAAGAACGGCAGGGGAGTGAGCAGTTCTTC,CASSQERQGSEQFF
.,TRBV6-1,.,TRBJ1-5,TGTGCCAGCGGCCCCAATCCGGGACTTCAGCCCCAGCATTTT,CASGPNPGLQPQHF
.,TRBV5-1,few,TRBJ2-7,TGCGCCAGCAGCTTAACAGGGAACGGCTACGAGCAGTACTTC,CASSLTGNGYEQYF
.,TRBV5-4,.,TRBJ1-4,TGTGCCAGCACCCAACGGTTGGCAGAGCCTAATGAAAAACTGTTTTTT,CASTQRLAEPNEKLFF
TRBD2,TRBV5-1,.,TRBJ2-2,TGCGCCAGCAGCTTGGGCTGGACTAGCGTTTCCGGGGAGCTGTTTTTT,CASSLGWTSVSGELFF
.,TRBV7-9,.,TRBJ2-1,TGTGCCAGCAGCTTGGGGTACTCCTACAATGAGCAGTTCTTC,CASSLGYSYNEQFF
.,TRBV5-1,.,TRBJ2-5,TGCGCCAGCAGCTCCTTTCCAGGTGGGCAGGAGACCCAGTACTTC,CASSSFPGGQETQYF
TRBD1,TRBV11-2,.,TRBJ1-2,TGTGCCAGCAGCTCCGACAGGGTCTGGTCGGGTGGCTACACCTTC,CASSSDRVWSGGYTF
.,TRBV11-3,.,TRBJ2-5,TGTGCCAGCAGCTTGTCCAGTACAAAAGAGACCCAGTACTTC,CASSLSSTKETQYF
TRBD1,TRBV7-9,once,TRBJ2-7,TGTGCCAGCAGCTTAAGGGACAGCATGCAGTACTTC,CASSLRDSMQYF
.,TRBV29-1,.,TRBJ2-7,TGCAGCGTTGGAGGAGGCAACGCTATCGAGCAGTACTTC,CSVGGGNAIEQYF
.,TRBV7-8,.,TRBJ2-2,TGTGCCAGCAGCTTGTACACCACCGGGGAGCTGTTTTTT,CASSLYTTGELFF
.,TRBV19,.,TRBJ2-2,TGTGCCAGTAGTCCTCGACAGACTGTGAAGGCCGGGGAGCTGTTTTTT,CASSPRQTVKAGELFF
.,TRBV7-9,.,TRBJ2-1,TGTGCCAGCAGCTTAGCGGCGGGCAATGAGCAGTTCTTC,CASSLAAGNEQFF
.,TRBV9,.,TRBJ2-2,TGTGCCAGCAGCGTATCATCTGGGGTGGACACCGGGGAGCTGTTTTTT,CASSVSSGVDTGELFF
.,TRBV6-1,.,TRBJ1-1,TGTGCCAGCAGATCAGGGGACACTGAAGCTTTCTTT,CASRSGDTEAFF
TRBD1,TRBV30,.,TRBJ1-1,TGTGCCTGCCCCCCTGGGGACAGGGGAAGCACTGAAGCTTTCTTT,CACPPGDRGSTEAFF
.,TRBV27,.,TRBJ1-2,TGTGCCAGCAGTTCAGGGCTCGACTATGGCTACACCTTC,CASSSGLDYGYTF
TRBD1,TRBV6-5,.,TRBJ1-4,TGTGCCAGCAGGTGGCGTCAGGGGGACGAAAAACTGTTTTTT,CASRWRQGDEKLFF
.,TRBV10-2,.,TRBJ2-1,TGCGCCACCAGCCCTCCCTACAATGAGCAGTTCTTC,CATSPPYNEQFF
TRBD1,TRBV18,.,TRBJ2-2,TGTGCCAGCTCACCACTGGGACAGGGGAGCACCGGGGAGCTGTTTTTT,CASSPLGQGSTGELFF
.,TRBV11-3,.,TRBJ1-4,TGTGCCAGCAGCTTAGCCCGTCATGAAAAACTGTTTTTT,CASSLARHEKLFF
TRBD1,TRBV15,.,TRBJ1-2,TGTGCCACCAGCAGAGATCGAGGACAGGGCTATGGCTACACCTTC,CATSRDRGQGYGYTF
.,TRBV5-1,.,TRBJ2-1,TGCGCCAGCAGCTACGCTCTAGATGAGCAGTTCTTC,CASSYALDEQFF
.,TRBV7-3,.,TRBJ2-3,TGTGCCAGCAGCCTCCGGGCGGGCCCCCAGGTTACGCAGTATTTT,CASSLRAGPQVTQYF
TRBD2,TRBV9,.,TRBJ2-7,TGTGCCAGCAGCGTAGGGGATAGCGGGAGGGTCTACGAGCAGTACTTC,CASSVGDSGRVYEQYF
.,TRBV28,.,TRBJ1-5,TGTGCCAGCAGTTCTTGGACAGGCAATCAGCCCCAGCATTTT,CASSSWTGNQPQHF
TRBD1,TRBV4-3,.,TRBJ1-4,TGCGCCAGCAGCCAGACAGACAGGGAGCTCGAAAAACTGTTTTTT,CASSQTDRELEKLFF
TRBD1,TRBV5-4,few,TRBJ1-1,TGTGCCAGCAGCTCCAAAGGGACAGCGAACACTGAAGCTTTCTTT,CASSSKGTANTEAFF
.,TRBV19,.,TRBJ2-5,TGTGCCAGTAGTATACTCTGGACCCAACAAGAGACCCAGTACTTC,CASSILWTQQETQYF
TRBD2,TRBV19,few,TRBJ2-3,TGTGCCAGTAGTATGACTAGCGGGCTCACAGATACGCAGTATTTT,CASSMTSGLTDTQYF
.,TRBV7-3,.,TRBJ1-1,TGTGCCAGCAGCACGACCCCGGGGACTGAAGCTTTCTTT,CASSTTPGTEAFF
.,TRBV9,.,TRBJ2-5,TGTGCCAGCAGCTCTAGAGGGGGAGAGGACTGGGAGACCCAGTACTTC,CASSSRGGEDWETQYF
.,TRBV6-5,.,TRBJ1-2,TGTGCCAGCACAGCCTCAGGTTTTGGCTACACCTTC,CASTASGFGYTF
.,TRBV2,.,TRBJ2-1,TGTGCCTCGCATTTTGGGTTCAGAGAGCAGTTCTTC,CASHFGFREQFF
.,TRBV27,.,TRBJ2-7,TGTGCCAGCAGGCCTCCCGATTGGGGCGAGCAGTACTTC,CASRPPDWGEQYF
.,TRBV7-3,.,TRBJ2-3,TGTGCCAGCGGGGGGCCAGACACAGATACGCAGTATTTT,CASGGPDTDTQYF
.,TRBV2,.,TRBJ1-1,TGTGCCACCAGCCTAAGACAGTCGAACACTGAAGCTTTCTTT,CATSLRQSNTEAFF
.,TRBV7-2,once,TRBJ1-6,TGTGCCAGCAGCTTAGCAGGGCCGGGCAGTAATTCACCCCTCCACTTT,CASSLAGPGSNSPLHF
.,TRBV9,few,TRBJ2-3,TGTGCCAGCAGCGGCGACCCGGGGGGCCCGACAGATACGCAGTATTTT,CASSGDPGGPTDTQYF